Below, one T cell receptor beta chain is given with its context. Its antigen is not known. The sample originates from a study of long-term antiretroviral therapy in people with HIV. Points from the study as a whole: Specimens of blood were obtained during about 2004 to 2017, possibly under older ART regimens. Subsequent to ART, diversity was augmented yet persisted below that of transplant donor controls. Clones that expanded before ART (that is, prior to treatment) dominated the repertoire at all time points.

Running of the v3.0 immunoSEQ assay took place at survey level. Clones were read by immunoSEQ multiplex PCR, and TCRdb kept only the in-frame ones, dropping some. The repertoire includes tens of thousands of clones, over 90% of them detected once, and 3.1% sits in the top ten. From germline, CDR1 is LGHNT and CDR2 FRNRAP. V was pared by 5 bases and J by 2 bases, with 7 bases between. The length of the CDR3 is 12 residues. The material sequenced was unsorted PBMCs, taken 5.3 years after starting antiretroviral therapy. The clonotype originates from a man aged 45-65 years with HIV. The chain has TRBV12-5 and TRBJ2-7, with D possibly matching TRBD2 (5 bases). In nucleotides, the CDR3 is TGTGCTAGTGGTGCCGGGACCTACGAGCAGTACTTC. Translated: CASGAGTYEQYF.